The TCR beta chain under discussion was sequenced for a study of shared clonotypes between healthy human individuals. Study-wide context: Every donor yielded three CD4 naive, three CD4 memory, two CD8 naive and one CD8 memory plate. Study-wide results and caveats: Among several donors, approximately 5% of naive CD4 clonotypes were found in common. How much donors shared clonotypes was expected to be affected by sequencing depth.

There are 15 residues in the CDR3. Germline V gene data show CDR1 as SEHNR and CDR2 as FQNEAQ (reference sequence). V lost 4 bases to trimming and J lost 3 bases, with 16 bases between them. Naive CD8 isolation took CD45RO-negative cells positively selected for CCR7 and excluded terminally differentiated effector memory CD45RA+ cells. Donors, healthy HIV-negative adults, lacked recent acute infections or vaccinations. The repertoire was sequenced with immunoSEQ multiplex PCR; TCRdb's copy has only in-frame clones and lacks some. The repertoire holds nearly 2 million clones, with around 96% as singletons. As to this clone: Antigen specificity is unknown.

The V call is TRBV7-9, the J call TRBJ2-7; tentative D call: TRBD1 (6 bases). Material: naive CD8+ T cells sorted from blood. This clonotype originated in a man aged 18 to 30 in good health. The CDR3 nucleotides are TGTGCCAGCAGCTCCCAATTAACAGGGAACTACGAGCAGTACTTC. Its translation is CASSSQLTGNYEQYF.